The 19 T cell receptor beta chains below all came from one sample that was sequenced in a study of T-cell memory formation after mild COVID-19. TCRdb re-analysed the 5' RACE reads in MiXCR, keeping a single row per CDR3 protein. The data show about 420,000 distinct CDR3 sequences, with about a quarter seen just once and over 10% held by the top ten. Sequencing used PBMCs or a T cell subset sorted from them (not recorded which). The receptors were sampled from an adult woman who had mild COVID-19 (a few samples of this study predate the infection). Cell type and time point are not known.

V gene TRBV3-1 combines with J gene TRBJ2-3; D not resolved. Per germline, CDR1 LGHDT and CDR2 YNNKEL (reference sequence). The CDR3 contains 13 residues. Trimming took off 4 bases at V and 6 bases at J, with 11 bases between the two ends. The CDR3 region is CASSLNSRDTQYF. In DNA, the CDR3 is TGTGCCAGCAGCCTAAACTCCAGGGATACGCAGTATTTT.

Only a few counts were recorded for this clonotype. V is TRBV29-1 and J is TRBJ1-2, with 11 positions matching TRBD1. V lost 7 bases to trimming and J lost 6 bases; unmatched junction nucleotides: 4. This CDR3 is built from 12 residues. Germline assignment: CDR1 SQVTM and CDR2 ANQGSEA. CDR3 protein: CSGGQGADGYTF. DNA of the CDR3: TGCAGCGGCGGACAGGGGGCGGATGGCTACACCTTC.

In this sample, this clonotype turned up a few times. The chain links TRBV20-1 to TRBJ1-3; D is undetermined. V shed 3 bases and J shed 4 bases, with 16 bases lying between them. In germline, CDR1 is DFQATT, CDR2 SNEGSKA (reference sequence). The CDR3 spans 15 residues. The chain's CDR3 is CSASLTTVAGNTIYF. The CDR3 DNA is TGCAGTGCTAGCCTGACAACAGTGGCGGGAAACACCATATATTTT.

The table lists this clonotype with a count of one. The rearrangement joins TRBV27 to TRBJ2-7; D gene ambiguous. Per germline, CDR1 MNHEY and CDR2 SMNVEV (reference sequence). The CDR3 has 13 amino acids. The germline V and J ends were trimmed by 6 bases and 2 bases, with 11 bases remaining between them. The CDR3 is CASRSGVAYEQYF. In DNA form, the CDR3 reads TGTGCCAGCAGGAGTGGGGTGGCCTACGAGCAGTACTTC.

This rearrangement joins TRBV7-2 to TRBJ1-2, with TRBD1 matching 7 bases. V was pared by 5 bases and J by 8 bases, with 17 bases of the junction left unmatched. The CDR3 runs to 16 residues. Germline-derived CDR1 and CDR2 are SGHTA and FQGNSA. CDR3 in amino acids: CASSRQLQGTGEGYTF. The CDR3 DNA reads TGTGCCAGCAGCCGCCAATTGCAGGGCACAGGGGAGGGCTACACCTTC.

This clonotype was recorded a few times. This CDR3 is CASSRGRGLMNTEAFF. The CDR3 DNA reads TGTGCCAGTAGTAGGGGACGGGGACTGATGAACACTGAAGCTTTCTTT. V and J are TRBV19 and TRBJ1-1; maybe TRBD1 (5 bases). This CDR3 is 16 amino acids long. The V gene's germline CDR1 is LNHDA and CDR2 SQIVND (reference sequence). V lost 4 bases and J 0 bases, leaving 15 bases between the germline ends.

The sample holds a few counts of this clonotype. The V gene is TRBV5-1, the J gene TRBJ1-1; a weak D match, TRBD1 (6 bases). The germline CDR1 and CDR2 sequences are SGHRS and YFSETQ. The CDR3 has 15 amino acids. Trimming removed 1 base at V and 1 base at J, with 11 bases between. CDR3: CASSLTGSGNTEAFF. CDR3 nucleotides: TGCGCCAGCAGCTTGACAGGGAGCGGGAACACTGAAGCTTTCTTT.

A few counts support this clonotype. The chain is built from TRBV20-1 and TRBJ2-3; TRBD1 aligns across 8 bases. Germline lookup yields CDR1 DFQATT and CDR2 SNEGSKA (reference sequence). V trimming: 7 bases; J trimming: 2 bases; junction bases outside the gene matches: 8. The CDR3 has 14 residues. CDR3 DNA sequence: TGCAGTGGGGCGGACAGGGCAATCACAGATACGCAGTATTTT. Residues: CSGADRAITDTQYF.

This clonotype appeared a few times. This chain joins TRBV11-2 and TRBJ2-5; D possibly matches TRBD1 or TRBD2 (5 bases each). CDR1 and CDR2 (germline): SGHAT, FQNNGV. V was cut by 4 bases and J by 3 bases, with 15 bases left in between. CDR3 size: 15 residues. DNA for the CDR3: TGTGCCAGCAGCTCCCCGGGGCTTGCAAAAGAGACCCAGTACTTC. Protein product: CASSSPGLAKETQYF.

This clonotype turned up a few times. The chain uses TRBV11-1 and TRBJ1-1; perhaps TRBD1 as D (5 bases). V gave up 5 bases and J gave up 4 bases, with 14 bases separating them. The length of the CDR3 is 14 residues. Germline lookup yields CDR1 SGHAT and CDR2 FQDESV (reference sequence). CDR3 nucleotide sequence: TGTGCCAGCAGCCCTCGGCCGGGGGGCACTGAAGCTTTCTTT. Encoded protein: CASSPRPGGTEAFF. Full variable domain (outside the CDR3, taken from reference TRBV11-1 and TRBJ1-1): EAEVAQSPRYKITEKSQAVAFWCDPISGHATLYWYRQILGQGPELLVQFQDESVVDDSQLPKDRFSAERLKGVDSTLKIQPAELGDSAMYLCASSPRPGGTEAFFGQGTRLTVV.

The CDR3, as DNA: TGTGCCAGCAGCGAAACCGGGACTAGGGAGCTGTTTTTT. Translated: CASSETGTRELFF. This chain uses TRBV7-6 with TRBJ2-2, with 7 nucleotides matching TRBD2. This CDR3 region has 13 residues. After removal of 5 bases from V and 9 bases from J, the junction contained 6 bases not matched to a gene. Germline CDR1 is SGHVS and CDR2 is FNYEAQ. Together with reference TRBV7-6 and TRBJ2-2, the CDR3 gives the full variable domain: GAGVSQSPRYKVTKRGQDVALRCDPISGHVSLYWYRQALGQGPEFLTYFNYEAQQDKSGLPNDRFSAERPEGSISTLTIQRTEQRDSAMYRCASSETGTRELFFGEGSRLTVL.

The chain carries TRBV4-1 and TRBJ1-1, with TRBD1 matching 12 bases. CDR3 length equals 17 residues. With V trimmed by 3 bases and J by 4 bases, 9 bases remained unmatched. Germline V gene sequence: CDR1 MGHRA, CDR2 YSYEKL. The CDR3 spells CASSHVGQGAWGTEAFF. The CDR3 DNA reads as TGCGCCAGCAGCCACGTGGGACAGGGGGCATGGGGCACTGAAGCTTTCTTT.

This clonotype was detected a few times. DNA for the CDR3: TGTGCCAGCAGTTTAAAACCTAGCGGGAGTGCTTCCATCACAGATACGCAGTATTTT. Its protein is CASSLKPSGSASITDTQYF. The genes are TRBV27 and TRBJ2-3; TRBD2 agrees at 10 bases. Per germline, CDR1 MNHEY and CDR2 SMNVEV (reference sequence). CDR3 size: 19 residues. J gave up 2 bases and V 2 bases, and 13 bases lay outside the gene matches.

V and J are TRBV20-1 and TRBJ2-2; tentatively, D is TRBD2 (6 bases). Looked up from germline, CDR1 is DFQATT and CDR2 is SNEGSKA (reference sequence). V was pared by 0 bases and J by 4 bases, with 12 bases between. There are 15 residues in the CDR3. CDR3 amino acids: CSARDPQRATGELFF. CDR3 sequence (DNA): TGCAGTGCTAGAGATCCCCAGCGGGCCACCGGGGAGCTGTTTTTT.

The chain joins TRBV19 to TRBJ2-7; 9 bases map to TRBD1. The germline V gene has CDR1 LNHDA and CDR2 SQIVND (reference sequence). Germline trimming cut 6 bases from V and 1 base from J; bases unmatched to any gene: 7. CDR3 length equals 15 residues. This CDR3 reads CASRYRGPLSYEQYF. The DNA for the CDR3 is TGTGCCAGTAGATACAGGGGGCCCCTTTCCTACGAGCAGTACTTC.

The sample holds one count of this clonotype. The chain recombines TRBV5-1 with TRBJ1-2; D ambiguous. The CDR3 totals 13 residues. The germline V and J ends were trimmed by 1 base and 4 bases, with 8 bases remaining between them. Germline lookup yields CDR1 SGHRS and CDR2 YFSETQ. As DNA, the CDR3 is TGCGCCAGCAGCTTGACCGAAACCTATGGCTACACCTTC. Its protein is CASSLTETYGYTF. Supplemented by reference TRBV5-1 and TRBJ1-2, the full variable domain reads KAGVTQTPRYLIKTRGQQVTLSCSPISGHRSVSWYQQTPGQGLQFLFEYFSETQRNKGNFPGRFSGRQFSNSRSEMNVSTLELGDSALYLCASSLTETYGYTFGSGTRLTVV.

The genes are TRBV7-8 and TRBJ1-2; no firm D call. The CDR3 consists of 13 residues. Germline-derived CDR1 and CDR2 are SGHVS and FQNEAQ. The ends were cut back, 1 base at V and 8 bases at J, with 11 bases in the middle. Here the CDR3 reads CASSLDHNWGYTF. CDR3 bases: TGTGCCAGCAGCTTAGATCACAACTGGGGCTACACCTTC.

Only a few counts were recorded for this clonotype. The rearrangement links TRBV7-6 to TRBJ2-2, with 9 bases fitting TRBD2. Looked up from germline, CDR1 is SGHVS and CDR2 is FNYEAQ. The CDR3 contains 16 residues. Trimming removed 0 bases from V and 1 base from J; junction bases left unmatched: 0. The CDR3: CASSLASGGNTGELFF. CDR3 bases: TGTGCCAGCAGCTTAGCTAGCGGGGGGAACACCGGGGAGCTGTTTTTT. Full variable domain (rest looked up from reference TRBV7-6 and TRBJ2-2): GAGVSQSPRYKVTKRGQDVALRCDPISGHVSLYWYRQALGQGPEFLTYFNYEAQQDKSGLPNDRFSAERPEGSISTLTIQRTEQRDSAMYRCASSLASGGNTGELFFGEGSRLTVL.

This clonotype was seen a few times. The chain couples TRBV7-2 to TRBJ2-1; TRBD2 agrees at 11 bases. CDR3 length equals 15 residues. V lost 4 bases to trimming and J lost 6 bases; unmatched junction nucleotides: 5. In germline, CDR1 is SGHTA, CDR2 FQGNSA. Written as DNA, the CDR3 is TGTGCCAGCAGCTCCACTAGCGGGAGCAGCAATGAGCAGTTCTTC. Translating gives CASSSTSGSSNEQFF.